The 3 T cell receptor beta chains below were found in one sample sequenced in a study of T cell responses to AZD1222 COVID-19 vaccine. The protocol was immunoSEQ multiplex PCR, while the TCRdb copy is restricted to in-frame clones and leaves out a portion. The sample has some 160,000 clones; around 90% are singletons. This sample comprised peripheral blood, obtained on day 0 of AZD1222 vaccination. The receptors come from an adult in good health.

V is TRBV13 and J is TRBJ1-1; possibly TRBD1 for D (6 bases). The CDR3 is 15 residues long. V was pared by 0 bases and J by 1 base, with 9 bases between. Germline CDR1 and CDR2: PRHDT and FYEKMQ (reference sequence). The CDR3 loop reads CASSLGGQKNTEAFF. CDR3 nucleotides: TGTGCCAGCAGCTTAGGGGGACAAAAGAACACTGAAGCTTTCTTT.

The chain recombines TRBV7-3 with TRBJ2-1, with a weak D call TRBD2 (6 bases). The germline V gene encodes CDR1 SGHTA and CDR2 FQGTGA. The CDR3 contains 15 residues. The V and J ends lost 0 bases and 4 bases respectively, with 10 bases between them. CDR3 amino acids: CASSLTAGTYNEQFF. The CDR3 bases are TGTGCCAGCAGCTTAACGGCCGGGACTTACAATGAGCAGTTCTTC.

The chain is built from TRBV5-1 and TRBJ2-7; D not resolved. The V end was cut by 0 bases, the J end by 3 bases, with 10 bases between. The CDR3 extends over 14 amino acids. The germline gives CDR1 SGHRS, CDR2 YFSETQ. The CDR3 bases are TGCGCCAGCAGCTTGGCGGGCGGAATCTACGAGCAGTACTTC. This sequence encodes CASSLAGGIYEQYF.